This TCR beta chain was identified during a study of T-cell reconstitution after alpha-beta-depleted transplantation in children. The CDR3 is made up of 15 amino acids. The V gene's germline CDR1 is SEHNR and CDR2 FQNEAQ (reference sequence). Losses at the gene ends were 6 bases for V and 5 bases for J; bases not matched to a gene: 7. A TCRbeta library incorporating unique molecular identifiers was prepared. One entry per CDR3 protein results from TCRdb running MiXCR on the PCR reads. This table has roughly 590,000 distinct CDR3 sequences, approximately 17% appearing once. This clonotype showed up just a few times.

The rearrangement uses TRBV7-9 and TRBJ2-2; 9 positions match TRBD2. The TCR originated in a human donor who donated a stem cell graft to a child with acute myeloid leukemia. The source was PBMCs from the stem cell graft donor, collected from the stem cell graft. CDR3 residues: CASSLLAGRTGELFF. Written as DNA, the CDR3 is TGTGCCAGCAGTTTGCTAGCGGGGAGGACCGGGGAGCTGTTTTTT.